The sequence of this TCR beta chain was determined in a study of blood T cell repertoires in COVID-19. Enrollees, about 18 to 89 years old, lived in approximately 24 US areas. Participants' own reports of clinical history determined their cohort assignment. Sequencing was performed with immunoSEQ multiplex PCR; in TCRdb, only in-frame clones are kept and a portion is missing. The table lists 170,000 or so clones, around 73% of them singletons, with approximately 15% in the top ten. Trimming removed 4 bases from V and 3 bases from J; junction bases left unmatched: 3. CDR1 is LGHDT, CDR2 YNNKEL, per germline (reference sequence). The CDR3 consists of 14 residues. In this sample, this clone turned up a few times.

The sequenced material came from PBMCs or T cells enriched from blood (not recorded which). The source of this sequence is a woman aged 50 to 65 who had recovered from COVID-19. The chain uses TRBV3-1 (or the pseudogene TRBV3-2) and TRBJ1-5; 7 nucleotides line up with TRBD1. The CDR3 is CASSLTGANQPQHF. CDR3 in DNA: TGTGCCAGCAGCCTCACAGGGGCCAATCAGCCCCAGCATTTT.